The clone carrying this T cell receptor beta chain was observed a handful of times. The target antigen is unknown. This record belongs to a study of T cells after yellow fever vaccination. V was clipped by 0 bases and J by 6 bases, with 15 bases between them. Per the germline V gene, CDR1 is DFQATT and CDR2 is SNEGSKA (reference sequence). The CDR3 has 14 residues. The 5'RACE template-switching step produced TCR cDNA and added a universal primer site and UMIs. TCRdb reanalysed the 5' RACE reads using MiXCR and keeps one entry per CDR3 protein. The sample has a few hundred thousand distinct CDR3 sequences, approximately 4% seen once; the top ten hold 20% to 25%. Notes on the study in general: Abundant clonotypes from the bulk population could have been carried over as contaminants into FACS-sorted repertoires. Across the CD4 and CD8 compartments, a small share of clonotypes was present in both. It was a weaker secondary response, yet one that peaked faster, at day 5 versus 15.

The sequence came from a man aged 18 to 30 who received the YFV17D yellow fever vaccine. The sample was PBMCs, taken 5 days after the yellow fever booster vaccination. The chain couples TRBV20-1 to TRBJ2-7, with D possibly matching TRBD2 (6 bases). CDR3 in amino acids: CSARDGVTGVEQYF. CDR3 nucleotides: TGCAGTGCTAGAGATGGGGTTACGGGGGTCGAGCAGTACTTC.